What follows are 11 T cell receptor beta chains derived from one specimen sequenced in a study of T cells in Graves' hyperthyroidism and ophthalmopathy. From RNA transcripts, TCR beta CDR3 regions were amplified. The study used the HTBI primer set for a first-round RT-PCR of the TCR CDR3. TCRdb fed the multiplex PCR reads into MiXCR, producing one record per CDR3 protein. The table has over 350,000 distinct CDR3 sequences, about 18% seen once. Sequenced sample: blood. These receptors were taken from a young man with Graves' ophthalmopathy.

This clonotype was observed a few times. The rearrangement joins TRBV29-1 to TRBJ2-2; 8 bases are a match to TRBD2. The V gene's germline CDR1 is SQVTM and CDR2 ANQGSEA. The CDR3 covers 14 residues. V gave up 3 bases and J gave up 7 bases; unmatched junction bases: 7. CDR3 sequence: CSVEMDGGVGELFF. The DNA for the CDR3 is TGCAGCGTTGAGATGGACGGGGGGGTCGGGGAGCTGTTTTTT.

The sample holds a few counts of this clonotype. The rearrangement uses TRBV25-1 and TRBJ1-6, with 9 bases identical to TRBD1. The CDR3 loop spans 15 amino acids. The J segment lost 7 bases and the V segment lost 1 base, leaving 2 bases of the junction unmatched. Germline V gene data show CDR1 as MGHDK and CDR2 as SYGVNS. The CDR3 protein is CASSESGTGNSPLHF. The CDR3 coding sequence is TGTGCCAGCAGTGAATCCGGGACAGGGAATTCACCCCTCCACTTT.

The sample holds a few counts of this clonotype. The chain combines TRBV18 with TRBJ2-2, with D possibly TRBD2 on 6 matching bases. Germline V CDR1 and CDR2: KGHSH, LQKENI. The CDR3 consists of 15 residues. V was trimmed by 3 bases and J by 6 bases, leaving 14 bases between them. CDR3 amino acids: CASSPAGTSSGELFF. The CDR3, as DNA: TGTGCCAGCTCACCTGCTGGGACTTCCTCCGGGGAGCTGTTTTTT.

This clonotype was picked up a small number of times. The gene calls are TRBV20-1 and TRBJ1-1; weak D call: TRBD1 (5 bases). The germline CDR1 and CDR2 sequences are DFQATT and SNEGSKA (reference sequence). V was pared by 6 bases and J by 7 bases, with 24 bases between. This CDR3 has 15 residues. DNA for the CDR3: TGCAGTGCCCCGGGGCTTAGAGGAGCCTTTAATGAAGCTTTCTTT. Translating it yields CSAPGLRGAFNEAFF.

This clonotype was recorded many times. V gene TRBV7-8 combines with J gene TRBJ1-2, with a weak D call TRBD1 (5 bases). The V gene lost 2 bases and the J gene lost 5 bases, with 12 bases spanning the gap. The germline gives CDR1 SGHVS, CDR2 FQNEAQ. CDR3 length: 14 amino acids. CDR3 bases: TGTGCCAGCAGCTTAAGTGGGGACGGTTATGGCTACACCTTC. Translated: CASSLSGDGYGYTF. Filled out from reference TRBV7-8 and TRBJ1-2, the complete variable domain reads GAGVSQSPRYKVAKRGQDVALRCDPISGHVSLFWYQQALGQGPEFLTYFQNEAQLDKSGLPSDRFFAERPEGSVSTLKIQRTQQEDSAVYLCASSLSGDGYGYTFGSGTRLTVV.

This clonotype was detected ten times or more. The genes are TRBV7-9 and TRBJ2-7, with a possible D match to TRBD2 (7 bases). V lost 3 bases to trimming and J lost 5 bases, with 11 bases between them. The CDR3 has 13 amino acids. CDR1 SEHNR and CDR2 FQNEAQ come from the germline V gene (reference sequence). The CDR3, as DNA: TGTGCCAGCAGCTTCGGGGGGCCGGACGAGCAGTACTTC. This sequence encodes CASSFGGPDEQYF.

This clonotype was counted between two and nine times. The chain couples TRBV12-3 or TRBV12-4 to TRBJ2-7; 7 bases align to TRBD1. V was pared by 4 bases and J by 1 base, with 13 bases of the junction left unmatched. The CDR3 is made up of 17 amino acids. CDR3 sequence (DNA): TGTGCCAGCAGTTCCCCCGGTAGAACAGGGGCGTCCTACGAGCAGTACTTC. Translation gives CASSSPGRTGASYEQYF.

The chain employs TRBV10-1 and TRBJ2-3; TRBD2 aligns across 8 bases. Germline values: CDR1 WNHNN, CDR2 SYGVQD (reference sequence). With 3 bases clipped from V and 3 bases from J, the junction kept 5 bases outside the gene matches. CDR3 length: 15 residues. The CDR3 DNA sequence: TGCGCCAGCAGTGACTCCCGACTAGCGACAGATACGCAGTATTTT. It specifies CASSDSRLATDTQYF.

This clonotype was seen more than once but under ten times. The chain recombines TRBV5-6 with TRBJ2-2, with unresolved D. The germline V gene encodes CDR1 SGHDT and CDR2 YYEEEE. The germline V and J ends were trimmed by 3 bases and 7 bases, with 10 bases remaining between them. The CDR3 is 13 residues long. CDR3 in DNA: TGTGCCAGCAGCTCCAATTGGGGCGGGGAGCTGTTTTTT. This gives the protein CASSSNWGGELFF.

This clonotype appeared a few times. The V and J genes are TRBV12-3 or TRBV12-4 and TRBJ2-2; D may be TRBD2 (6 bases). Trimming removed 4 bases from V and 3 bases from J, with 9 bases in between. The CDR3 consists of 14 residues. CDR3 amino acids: CASSSGTYTGELFF. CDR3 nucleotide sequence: TGTGCCAGCAGTTCCGGGACTTACACCGGGGAGCTGTTTTTT.

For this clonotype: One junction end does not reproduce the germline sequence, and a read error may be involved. The CDR3 is CASSLDAIRGGLYNKQFF. CDR3 sequence (DNA): TGTGCCAGCAGCCTAGATGCAATTCGCGGGGGCCTTTACAATAAGCAGTTCTTC. The V call is TRBV11-3, the J call TRBJ2-1; a weak D match, TRBD2 (7 bases). Germline assignment: CDR1 SGHNT and CDR2 YENEEA. The CDR3 spans 18 residues.